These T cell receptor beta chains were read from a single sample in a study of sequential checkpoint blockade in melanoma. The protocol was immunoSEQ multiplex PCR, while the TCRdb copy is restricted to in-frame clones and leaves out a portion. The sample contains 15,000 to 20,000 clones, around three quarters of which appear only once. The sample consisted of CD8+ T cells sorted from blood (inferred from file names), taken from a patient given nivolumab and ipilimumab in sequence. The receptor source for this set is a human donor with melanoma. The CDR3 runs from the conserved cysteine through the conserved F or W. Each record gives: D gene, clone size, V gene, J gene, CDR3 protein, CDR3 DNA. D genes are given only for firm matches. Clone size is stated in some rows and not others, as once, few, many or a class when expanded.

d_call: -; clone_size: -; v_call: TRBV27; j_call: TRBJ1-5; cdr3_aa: CASWRGNQPQHF; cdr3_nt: TGTGCCAGCTGGAGGGGTAATCAGCCCCAGCATTTT
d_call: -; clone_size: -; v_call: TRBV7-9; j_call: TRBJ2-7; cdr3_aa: CASSLRAPWEQYF; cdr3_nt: TGTGCCAGCAGCTTACGAGCCCCCTGGGAGCAGTACTTC
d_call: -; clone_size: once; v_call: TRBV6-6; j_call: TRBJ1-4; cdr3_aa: CASSYWGGENEKLFF; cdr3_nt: TGTGCCAGCAGTTACTGGGGGGGCGAAAATGAAAAACTGTTTTTT
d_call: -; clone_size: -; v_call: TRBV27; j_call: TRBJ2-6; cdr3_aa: CASSLGPFGANVLTF; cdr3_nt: TGTGCCAGCAGTTTGGGCCCGTTTGGGGCCAACGTCCTGACTTTC
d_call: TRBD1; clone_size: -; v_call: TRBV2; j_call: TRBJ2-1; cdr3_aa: CASSGTGGNEQFF; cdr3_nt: TGTGCCAGCTCCGGGACAGGTGGAAATGAGCAGTTCTTC
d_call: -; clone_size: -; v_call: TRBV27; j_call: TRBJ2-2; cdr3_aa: CASSTNRVSTGELFF; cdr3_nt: TGTGCCAGCAGTACAAACAGGGTGAGCACCGGGGAGCTGTTTTTT
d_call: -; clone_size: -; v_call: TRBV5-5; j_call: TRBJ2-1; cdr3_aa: CASRPGQEGHNEQFF; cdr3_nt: TGTGCCAGCAGACCTGGACAAGAAGGACACAATGAGCAGTTCTTC
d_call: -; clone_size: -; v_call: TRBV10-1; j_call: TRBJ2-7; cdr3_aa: CASSEGTGSYEQYF; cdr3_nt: TGCGCCAGCAGTGAGGGGACTGGGTCCTACGAGCAGTACTTC
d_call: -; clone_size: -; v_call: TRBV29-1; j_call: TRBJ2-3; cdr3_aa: CSVAPSARSTDTQYF; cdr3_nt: TGCAGCGTTGCCCCTAGCGCGCGGAGCACAGATACGCAGTATTTT
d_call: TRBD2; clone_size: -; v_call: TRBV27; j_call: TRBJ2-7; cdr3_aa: CASSLKGLAAYEQYF; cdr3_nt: TGTGCCAGCAGTTTGAAGGGGCTAGCGGCATACGAGCAGTACTTC
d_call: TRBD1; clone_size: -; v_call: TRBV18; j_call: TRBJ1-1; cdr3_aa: CASSLYRGRRDTEAFF; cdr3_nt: TGTGCCAGCTCATTGTACAGGGGGCGCAGGGACACTGAAGCTTTCTTT
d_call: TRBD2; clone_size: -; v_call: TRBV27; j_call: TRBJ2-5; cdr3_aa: CASSPGGMQETQYF; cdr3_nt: TGTGCCAGCAGCCCGGGAGGAATGCAAGAGACCCAGTACTTC
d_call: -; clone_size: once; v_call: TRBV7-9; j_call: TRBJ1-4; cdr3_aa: CASSLSGQPSTNEKLFF; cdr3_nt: TGTGCCAGCAGCTTAAGCGGCCAGCCCTCAACTAATGAAAAACTGTTTTTT
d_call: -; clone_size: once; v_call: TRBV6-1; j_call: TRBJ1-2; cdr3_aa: CASNRLGGKFGYTF; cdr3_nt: TGTGCCAGCAATCGTCTCGGAGGGAAATTTGGCTACACCTTC
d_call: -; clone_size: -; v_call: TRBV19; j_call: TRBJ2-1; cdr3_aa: CASSISGVPYNEQFF; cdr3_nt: TGTGCCAGTAGTATTTCGGGTGTCCCCTACAATGAGCAGTTCTTC
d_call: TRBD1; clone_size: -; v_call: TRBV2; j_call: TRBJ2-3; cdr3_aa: CASSDPGQGAVLDTQYF; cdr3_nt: TGTGCCAGCAGTGATCCAGGACAGGGGGCCGTTTTGGATACGCAGTATTTT
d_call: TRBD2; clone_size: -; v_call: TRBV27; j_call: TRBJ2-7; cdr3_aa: CASSSGGAQYEQYF; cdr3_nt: TGTGCCAGCAGTAGCGGGGGGGCCCAGTACGAGCAGTACTTC
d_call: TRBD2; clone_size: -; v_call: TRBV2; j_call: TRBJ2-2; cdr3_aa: CASSEASGGVTGELFF; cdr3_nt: TGTGCCAGCAGTGAGGCTAGCGGGGGGGTTACCGGGGAGCTGTTTTTT
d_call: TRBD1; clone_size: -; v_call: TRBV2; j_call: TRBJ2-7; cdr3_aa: CASIGQGDHEQYF; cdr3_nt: TGTGCCAGCATAGGACAGGGGGACCACGAGCAGTACTTC
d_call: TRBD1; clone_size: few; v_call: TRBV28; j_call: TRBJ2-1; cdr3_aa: CASSDLSGQENNEQFF; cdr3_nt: TGTGCCAGCAGTGACCTATCGGGACAGGAAAACAATGAGCAGTTCTTC
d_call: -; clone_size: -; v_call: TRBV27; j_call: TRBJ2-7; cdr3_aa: CASSSQGREQYF; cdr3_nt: TGTGCCAGCAGTTCCCAGGGTAGGGAGCAGTACTTC
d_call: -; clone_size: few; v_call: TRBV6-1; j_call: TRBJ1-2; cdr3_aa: CAISESLPGRHYGYTF; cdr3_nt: TGTGCCATCAGTGAGTCGTTACCGGGGAGGCACTATGGCTACACCTTC
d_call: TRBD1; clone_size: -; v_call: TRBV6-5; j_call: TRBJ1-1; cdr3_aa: CASSYSGTGGTEAFF; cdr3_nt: TGTGCCAGCAGTTACTCGGGGACAGGGGGCACTGAAGCTTTCTTT
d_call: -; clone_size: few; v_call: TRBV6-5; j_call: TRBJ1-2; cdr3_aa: CASSEKETGGYTF; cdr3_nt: TGTGCCAGCAGTGAAAAGGAGACGGGGGGCTACACCTTC
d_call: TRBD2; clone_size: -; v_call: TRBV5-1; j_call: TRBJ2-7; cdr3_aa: CASRGGAGLSYEQYF; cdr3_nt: TGCGCCAGCAGGGGCGGAGCGGGGCTTAGCTACGAGCAGTACTTC
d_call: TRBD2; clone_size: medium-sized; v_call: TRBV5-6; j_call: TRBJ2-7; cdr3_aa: CASSLGGGYEQYF; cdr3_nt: TGTGCCAGCAGCTTGGGGGGAGGGTACGAGCAGTACTTC
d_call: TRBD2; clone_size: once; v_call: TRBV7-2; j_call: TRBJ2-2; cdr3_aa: CASSPELAGGPGELFF; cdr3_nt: TGTGCCAGCAGCCCGGAACTAGCGGGGGGGCCCGGGGAGCTGTTTTTT